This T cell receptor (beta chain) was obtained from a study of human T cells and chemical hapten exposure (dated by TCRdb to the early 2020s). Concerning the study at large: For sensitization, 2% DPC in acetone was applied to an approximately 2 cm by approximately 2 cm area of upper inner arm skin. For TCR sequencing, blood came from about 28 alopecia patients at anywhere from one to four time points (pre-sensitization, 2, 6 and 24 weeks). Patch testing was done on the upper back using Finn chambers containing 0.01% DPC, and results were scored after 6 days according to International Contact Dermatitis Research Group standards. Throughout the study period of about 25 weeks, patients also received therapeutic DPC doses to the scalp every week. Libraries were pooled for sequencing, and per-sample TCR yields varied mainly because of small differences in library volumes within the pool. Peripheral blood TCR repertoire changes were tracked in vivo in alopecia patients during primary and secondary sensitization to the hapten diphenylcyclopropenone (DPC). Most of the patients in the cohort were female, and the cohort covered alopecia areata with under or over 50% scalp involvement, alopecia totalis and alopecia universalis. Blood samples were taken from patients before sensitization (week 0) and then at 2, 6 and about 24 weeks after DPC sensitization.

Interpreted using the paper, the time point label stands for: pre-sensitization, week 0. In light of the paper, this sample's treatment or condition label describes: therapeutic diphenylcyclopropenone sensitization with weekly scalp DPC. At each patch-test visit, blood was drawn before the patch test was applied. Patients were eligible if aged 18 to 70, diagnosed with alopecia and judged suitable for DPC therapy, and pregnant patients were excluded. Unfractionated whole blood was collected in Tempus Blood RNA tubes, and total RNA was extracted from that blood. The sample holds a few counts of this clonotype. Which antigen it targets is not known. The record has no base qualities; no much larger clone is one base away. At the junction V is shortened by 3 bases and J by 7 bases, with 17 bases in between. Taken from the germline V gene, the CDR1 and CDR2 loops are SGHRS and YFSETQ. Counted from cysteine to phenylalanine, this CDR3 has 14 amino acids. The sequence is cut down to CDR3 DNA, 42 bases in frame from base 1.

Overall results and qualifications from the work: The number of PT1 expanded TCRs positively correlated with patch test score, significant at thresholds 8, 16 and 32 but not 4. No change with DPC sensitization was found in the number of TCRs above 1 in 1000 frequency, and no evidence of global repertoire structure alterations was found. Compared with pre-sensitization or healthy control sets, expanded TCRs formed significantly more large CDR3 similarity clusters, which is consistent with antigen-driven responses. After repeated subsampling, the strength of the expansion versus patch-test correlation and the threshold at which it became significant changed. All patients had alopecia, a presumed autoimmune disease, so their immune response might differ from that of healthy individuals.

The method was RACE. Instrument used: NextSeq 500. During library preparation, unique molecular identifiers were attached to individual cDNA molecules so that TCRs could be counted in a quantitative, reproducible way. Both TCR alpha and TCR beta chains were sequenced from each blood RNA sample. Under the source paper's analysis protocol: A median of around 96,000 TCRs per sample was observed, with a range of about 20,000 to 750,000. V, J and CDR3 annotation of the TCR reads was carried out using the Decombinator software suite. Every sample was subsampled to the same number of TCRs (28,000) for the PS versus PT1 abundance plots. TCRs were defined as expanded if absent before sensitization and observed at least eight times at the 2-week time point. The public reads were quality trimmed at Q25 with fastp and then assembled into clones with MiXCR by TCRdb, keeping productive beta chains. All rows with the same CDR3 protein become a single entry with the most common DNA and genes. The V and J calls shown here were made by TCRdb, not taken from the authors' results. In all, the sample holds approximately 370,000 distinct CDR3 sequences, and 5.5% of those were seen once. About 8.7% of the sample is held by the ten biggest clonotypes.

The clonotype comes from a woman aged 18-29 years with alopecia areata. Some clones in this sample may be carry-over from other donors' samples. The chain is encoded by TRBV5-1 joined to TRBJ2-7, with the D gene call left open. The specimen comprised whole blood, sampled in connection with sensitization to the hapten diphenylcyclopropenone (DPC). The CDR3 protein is CASSSSATHGEQYF. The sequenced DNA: TGCGCCAGCAGCTCGAGCGCGACGCACGGTGAGCAGTACTTC.